The 28 T cell receptor beta chains reported below all come from one sample, sequenced in a study of response to subunit inactivated influenza vaccine. TCRdb used MiXCR to reprocess the RT-PCR reads, holding one entry per CDR3 protein. The sample includes around 750,000 distinct CDR3 sequences, 21% of them seen just once. The sequenced sample was PBMCs from blood, obtained 4 to 6 days after vaccination. Receptors originate from a man aged 45-60 years who received an inactivated influenza vaccine.

This clonotype turned up a few times. The chain recombines TRBV7-2 with TRBJ2-3; D call uncertain. This CDR3 comprises 13 residues. Germline V gives CDR1 SGHTA, CDR2 FQGNSA. Deletions cut 5 bases from V and 2 bases from J, with 8 bases between. The CDR3 region is CASSIIPTDTQYF. The CDR3 DNA reads as TGTGCCAGCAGCATTATCCCCACAGATACGCAGTATTTT.

Here the CDR3 DNA reads TGTGCCATCAGTCCCCCCGGCGGTAGACGGCAGTACTTC. It translates to CAISPPGGRRQYF. The V gene is TRBV10-3, the J gene TRBJ2-7; no reliable D call. The CDR3 contains 13 residues. The germline V and J ends were trimmed by 5 bases and 9 bases, with 17 bases remaining between them. Germline V gene data show CDR1 as ENHRY and CDR2 as SYGVKD.

The rearrangement links TRBV20-1 to TRBJ2-7, with D perhaps given as TRBD1 or TRBD2 (6 bases each). The CDR3 is 16 residues long. V was trimmed by 5 bases and J by 3 bases, leaving 23 bases between them. Germline CDR1 DFQATT, CDR2 SNEGSKA (reference sequence). The CDR3, as DNA: TGCAGTGCTGATATCCGGAGGGGGATGGTCGGCTACGAGCAGTACTTC. This encodes CSADIRRGMVGYEQYF.

This clonotype was detected only a few times. V usage is TRBV6-1 and J usage is TRBJ2-7, with 9 nucleotides matching TRBD1. The trim removed 9 bases at V and 4 bases at J, leaving 10 bases unmatched. The CDR3 consists of 14 residues. The germline V gene has CDR1 MNHNS and CDR2 SASEGT. DNA of the CDR3: TGTGCCAGTAAAAAGGGACAGGGTGTTTACGAGCAGTACTTC. This codes for CASKKGQGVYEQYF.

The chain employs TRBV6-5 and TRBJ2-5, with TRBD2 matching 7 bases. Per the germline V gene, CDR1 is MNHEY and CDR2 is SVGAGI. The J segment lost 1 base and the V segment lost 2 bases, leaving 7 bases of the junction unmatched. The CDR3 has 16 amino acids. The CDR3 DNA sequence: TGTGCCAGCAGTTACGGACTAGGGGTTGGCCAAGAGACCCAGTACTTC. The encoded protein is CASSYGLGVGQETQYF.

This clonotype was seen at least ten times. This chain connects TRBV12-3 or TRBV12-4 to TRBJ2-3; no reliable D call. V was cut by 6 bases and J by 2 bases, with 3 bases left in between. The length of the CDR3 is 11 residues. This CDR3 reads CASRNTDTQYF. In DNA form, the CDR3 reads TGTGCCAGCAGGAACACAGATACGCAGTATTTT.

The CDR3 here is CSARDPRQASYEQYF. The CDR3, as DNA: TGCAGTGCTAGAGATCCGCGACAGGCCTCCTACGAGCAGTACTTC. The chain recombines TRBV20-1 with TRBJ2-7; D possibly corresponds to TRBD1 (6 bases). The germline V gene encodes CDR1 DFQATT and CDR2 SNEGSKA (reference sequence). The CDR3 is made up of 15 amino acids. The germline V and J ends were trimmed by 0 bases and 0 bases, with 12 bases remaining between them.

This clonotype was observed a few times. The chain has TRBV28 and TRBJ2-7; perhaps TRBD1 as D (6 bases). Germline V CDR1 and CDR2: MDHEN, SYDVKM. CDR3 length: 15 residues. With 5 bases removed from V and 5 bases from J, the gap between germline ends came to 19 bases. CDR3 nucleotides: TGTGCCAGCAGTCAGTCCACAGGGAAGGCGAACGAGCAGTACTTC. Translating gives CASSQSTGKANEQYF.

This clonotype has only a few counts. The CDR3 nucleotides are TGTGCCAGCGCCCCGCGCAAAGGGAGCACAGATACGCAGTATTTT. As protein: CASAPRKGSTDTQYF. The chain has TRBV6-1 and TRBJ2-3; D not certain. The CDR3 is 15 amino acids. Trimming removed 8 bases at V and 0 bases at J, with 15 bases between. Germline assignment: CDR1 MNHNS and CDR2 SASEGT.

The genes are TRBV5-1 and TRBJ2-2, with D hard to call. The CDR3 consists of 15 residues. The V gene's germline CDR1 is SGHRS and CDR2 YFSETQ. Trimming shortened V by 1 base and J by 3 bases, and 10 bases separated the two germline ends. The DNA for the CDR3 is TGCGCCAGCAGCTTGCGGGTCGGAGACACCGGGGAGCTGTTTTTT. It encodes CASSLRVGDTGELFF.

Note on this clonotype: An end of the junction differs from the germline gene, which may be a read error. V is TRBV25-1 and J is TRBJ2-5; D might be TRBD2 (7 bases). CDR3 size: 17 residues. Germline loops: CDR1 MGHDK, CDR2 SYGVNS. CDR3 sequence: CASSEYLGGGPQETQNF. As DNA, the CDR3 is TGTGCCAGCAGTGAATACCTCGGCGGGGGCCCCCAAGAGACCCAGAACTTC.

V gene TRBV10-3 combines with J gene TRBJ2-1; D might be TRBD1 or TRBD2, each matching 5 bases. CDR3 length: 15 amino acids. Deletions cut 2 bases from V and 0 bases from J, with 8 bases between. CDR1 and CDR2 (germline): ENHRY, SYGVKD. CDR3 in DNA: TGTGCCATCAGTGAGGGGGGTAGCTCCTACAATGAGCAGTTCTTC. Translated: CAISEGGSSYNEQFF.

V usage is TRBV2 and J usage is TRBJ1-4; D is ambiguous. Germline loops: CDR1 SNHLY, CDR2 FYNNEI. V was pared by 4 bases and J by 6 bases, with 12 bases between. The CDR3 contains 14 residues. The CDR3 sequence: CASSVTPADEKLFF. CDR3 in DNA: TGTGCCAGCAGTGTAACCCCGGCGGATGAAAAACTGTTTTTT.

The chain carries TRBV9 and TRBJ2-6; no firm D call. Between the trimmed V and J ends, which lost 4 bases and 5 bases, there was a span of 16 bases. The CDR3 covers 16 residues. Germline-derived CDR1 and CDR2 are SGDLS and YYNGEE. The CDR3 is CASSPPPSGWANVLTF. CDR3 sequence (DNA): TGTGCCAGCAGCCCCCCTCCAAGTGGATGGGCCAACGTCCTGACTTTC.

This clonotype has a handful of counts. CDR3 nucleotide sequence: TGTGCCAGCAGCTATATATCTGGAGCCAAAAACATTCAGTACTTC. This sequence encodes CASSYISGAKNIQYF. The chain carries TRBV7-9 and TRBJ2-4; the D is unclear. V lost 4 bases to trimming and J lost 0 bases, with 10 bases between them. The CDR3 loop spans 15 amino acids. In germline, CDR1 is SEHNR, CDR2 FQNEAQ (reference sequence).

This sequence joins TRBV6-2 or TRBV6-3 and TRBJ2-1; no definite D call. This CDR3 is 11 amino acids long. Germline V gene data show CDR1 as MNHEY and CDR2 as SVGEGT. Between the trimmed V and J ends, which lost 7 bases and 12 bases, there was a span of 13 bases. This chain's CDR3 is CASKDGIRQFF. Written as DNA, the CDR3 is TGTGCCAGCAAGGACGGTATAAGGCAGTTCTTC.

The V gene is TRBV10-3, the J gene TRBJ1-3; 7 bases align to TRBD1. This CDR3 contains 16 residues. The germline V gene has CDR1 ENHRY and CDR2 SYGVKD. Trimming at V came to 8 bases and at J to 0 bases, leaving 10 bases not matched to a gene. CDR3 nucleotides: TGTGCCATCGCTAACAGGGGTCCCTCCTCTGGAAACACCATATATTTT. This gives the protein CAIANRGPSSGNTIYF.

This clonotype was detected only a few times. The chain combines TRBV12-3 or TRBV12-4 with TRBJ2-7, with a tentative D call TRBD1 (5 bases). The CDR3 is 13 amino acids. Between the trimmed V and J ends, which lost 1 base and 7 bases, there was a span of 11 bases. CDR3 sequence: CASSLGQSQEQYF. Here the CDR3 DNA reads TGTGCCAGCAGTTTAGGACAGTCGCAGGAGCAGTACTTC.

About this clonotype itself: Relative to the germline gene, one junction end is altered; a read error may explain this. The J gene is TRBJ2-5, the V gene TRBV28; either TRBD1 or TRBD2 may supply D (5 bases each). The germline V gene has CDR1 MDHEN and CDR2 SYDVKM. There are 14 residues in the CDR3. In DNA form, the CDR3 reads TGTGCCAGCAGACTTGGGACCGCTCAAGCGACCCAGTACTTC. This codes for CASRLGTAQATQYF.

This clonotype has ten or more counts. V is TRBV5-1 and J is TRBJ2-2, with 7 nucleotides matching TRBD1. CDR1 is SGHRS, CDR2 YFSETQ, per germline. This CDR3 is 12 amino acids long. With V trimmed by 3 bases and J by 8 bases, 1 base remained unmatched. CDR3 loop: CASSSGQGELFF. The CDR3 DNA is TGCGCCAGCAGCTCGGGACAGGGGGAGCTGTTTTTT.

A word on this clonotype: One junction end does not reproduce the germline sequence, and a read error may be involved. The rearrangement joins TRBV18 to TRBJ2-6, with a possible D match to TRBD1 (5 bases). Germline CDR1 reads KGHSH; CDR2 reads LQKENI. The CDR3 runs 17 residues. In nucleotides, the CDR3 is TGTGCCAGCTCACCATTAGTTAGAAGCTCTGGGGCCCACGTCCTGACTTTC. Translating it yields CASSPLVRSSGAHVLTF.

This sequence joins TRBV5-4 and TRBJ2-1; D might be TRBD2 (7 bases). CDR3 length: 14 residues. The V and J ends lost 3 bases and 8 bases respectively, with 15 bases between them. CDR1 is SGHNT, CDR2 YYREEE, per germline (reference sequence). CDR3 sequence: CASSSGGQTDEQFF. The CDR3 DNA sequence: TGTGCCAGCAGCTCGGGGGGCCAGACGGATGAGCAGTTCTTC. Full variable domain (rest looked up from reference TRBV5-4 and TRBJ2-1): ETGVTQSPTHLIKTRGQQVTLRCSSQSGHNTVSWYQQALGQGPQFIFQYYREEENGRGNFPPRFSGLQFPNYSSELNVNALELDDSALYLCASSSGGQTDEQFFGPGTRLTVL.

The sample holds a few counts of this clonotype. This rearrangement joins TRBV20-1 to TRBJ1-6; D is undetermined. This CDR3 has 17 residues. CDR1 DFQATT and CDR2 SNEGSKA come from the germline V gene (reference sequence). Trimming took off 1 base at V and 1 base at J, with 14 bases between the two ends. The CDR3 spells CSARVVGSLSYNSPLHF. The CDR3 DNA follows: TGCAGTGCTAGAGTAGTAGGCAGTCTATCCTATAATTCACCCCTCCACTTT.

The chain carries TRBV4-1 and TRBJ1-5; perhaps TRBD1 as D (5 bases). The CDR3 length is 15 residues. The germline V and J ends were trimmed by 4 bases and 6 bases, with 16 bases remaining between them. CDR1 and CDR2 (germline): MGHRA, YSYEKL. The CDR3 spells CASSPTSLGPQPQHF. In DNA form, the CDR3 reads TGCGCCAGCAGCCCAACATCTTTGGGGCCTCAGCCCCAGCATTTT.

Only a few counts were recorded for this clonotype. The chain is built from TRBV20-1 and TRBJ2-7, with D perhaps matching TRBD2 (5 bases). Trimming pared 6 bases from V and 1 base from J, leaving 16 bases between. This CDR3 contains 14 residues. The germline gives CDR1 DFQATT, CDR2 SNEGSKA (reference sequence). The DNA for the CDR3 is TGCAGTGCAAAGACCGGGCCGGGGTCCTACGAGCAGTACTTC. This encodes CSAKTGPGSYEQYF.

The gene calls are TRBV12-3 or TRBV12-4 and TRBJ2-3; D not certain. CDR3 length: 15 amino acids. V lost 2 bases and J lost 4, with 13 bases in between. In nucleotides, the CDR3 is TGTGCCAGCAGTTTATTCGCTAGTTTCGCAGATACGCAGTATTTT. Translated: CASSLFASFADTQYF.

This clonotype was counted at least ten times. CDR3 coding DNA: TGTGCCAGCAGCAAGACAGGGGCGGATAATTCACCCCTCCACTTT. Protein: CASSKTGADNSPLHF. This rearrangement joins TRBV7-2 to TRBJ1-6, with TRBD1 matching over 8 bases. Losses at the gene ends were 5 bases for V and 5 bases for J; bases not matched to a gene: 5. Germline CDR1 and CDR2: SGHTA and FQGNSA. This CDR3 has 15 residues.

This clonotype has more than one count but fewer than ten. The chain has TRBV27 and TRBJ2-1, with TRBD2 identical over 7 bases. Germline-derived CDR1 and CDR2 are MNHEY and SMNVEV (reference sequence). The CDR3 length is 14 residues. Trimming took 0 bases from V and 9 from J; bases not matched to a gene: 5. CDR3: CASSLSPLAVEQFF. The DNA for the CDR3 is TGTGCCAGCAGTTTATCGCCTCTAGCGGTTGAGCAGTTCTTC.